The 30 T cell receptor beta chains below all came from one sample that was sequenced in a study of blood T cell repertoires in COVID-19. The method was immunoSEQ multiplex PCR; TCRdb's version includes in-frame clones alone and lacks a portion of them. Here the sample spans approximately 150,000 clones, more than 80% being singletons. The material sequenced was peripheral blood. These receptors all come from a human donor in a cohort sampled during active COVID-19.

The rearrangement uses TRBV6-4 and TRBJ1-1; D ambiguous. Germline CDR1 is MRHNA and CDR2 is SNTAGT. Trimming cost V 4 bases and J 0 bases, with 6 bases left between them. The CDR3 has 13 amino acids. The CDR3 spells CASSVGVNTEAFF. CDR3 nucleotide sequence: TGTGCCAGCAGTGTAGGAGTGAACACTGAAGCTTTCTTT.

This clone showed up just a few times. The chain has TRBV7-2 and TRBJ1-1, with D possibly matching TRBD1 (6 bases). CDR1 and CDR2 from the germline V gene are SGHTA and FQGNSA. This CDR3 contains 12 residues. V was shortened by 0 bases and J by 11 bases, with 10 bases between the two germline ends. CDR3: CASSLASGAAFF. For the CDR3, the DNA is TGTGCCAGCAGCTTAGCCTCAGGGGCGGCTTTCTTT.

This chain joins TRBV25-1 and TRBJ1-1, with TRBD1 identical over 7 bases. Trimming cost V 7 bases and J 5 bases; bases outside gene matches: 7. This CDR3 is built from 13 residues. CDR1 is MGHDK, CDR2 SYGVNS, per germline. For the CDR3, the DNA is TGTGCCAGCATCACAGAGGGGGCAACTGAAGCTTTCTTT. It is translated as CASITEGATEAFF.

The table lists this clone with a count of one. This chain connects TRBV27 to TRBJ2-7, with 7 bases lining up with TRBD2. J was trimmed by 6 bases and V by 3 bases; bases with no gene match: 17. The V gene's germline CDR1 is MNHEY and CDR2 SMNVEV (reference sequence). The CDR3 length is 17 residues. The CDR3: CASSFKSGNSELGEQYF. The CDR3 DNA is TGTGCCAGCAGTTTTAAGAGCGGGAACTCAGAGCTGGGCGAGCAGTACTTC.

The rearrangement joins TRBV7-2 to TRBJ2-7; weak D call: TRBD2 (6 bases). Germline values: CDR1 SGHTA, CDR2 FQGNSA. V shed 1 base and J shed 7 bases, with 14 bases lying between them. The CDR3 covers 14 residues. CDR3 sequence: CASSLVAGGDEQYF. CDR3 in DNA: TGTGCCAGCAGCTTAGTGGCTGGAGGGGATGAGCAGTACTTC. Variable domain in full (rest from reference TRBV7-2 and TRBJ2-7): GAGVSQSPSNKVTEKGKDVELRCDPISGHTALYWYRQSLGQGLEFLIYFQGNSAPDKSGLPSDRFSAERTGGSVSTLTIQRTQQEDSAVYLCASSLVAGGDEQYFGPGTRLTVT.

Regarding this clone: The same CDR3 is also encoded by other DNA sequences in this sample. The V call is TRBV7-2, the J call TRBJ2-7, with TRBD1 matching 11 bases. The CDR3 loop spans 15 amino acids. J gave up 2 bases and V 3 bases, and 3 bases lay outside the gene matches. Per germline, CDR1 SGHTA and CDR2 FQGNSA. The CDR3 region has the DNA TGTGCCAGCAGCTTTGTGGGACAGGGGGCCTACGAGCAGTACTTC. The encoded protein is CASSFVGQGAYEQYF. Combining the CDR3 with reference TRBV7-2 and TRBJ2-7 gives the whole variable domain GAGVSQSPSNKVTEKGKDVELRCDPISGHTALYWYRQSLGQGLEFLIYFQGNSAPDKSGLPSDRFSAERTGGSVSTLTIQRTQQEDSAVYLCASSFVGQGAYEQYFGPGTRLTVT.

This clone has a single count. The chain uses TRBV7-9 and TRBJ2-2, with 14 positions matching TRBD2. CDR3 length equals 19 residues. Trimming removed 5 bases from V and 4 bases from J; junction bases left unmatched: 12. The germline V gene has CDR1 SEHNR and CDR2 FQNEAQ (reference sequence). CDR3 in DNA: TGTGCCAGCAGCGTGTTATCGGGACTAGCGGGAGCGGGCACCGGGGAGCTGTTTTTT. This encodes CASSVLSGLAGAGTGELFF.

The CDR3 DNA is TGTGCCAGCACCGGAGCGGGCCACTCTAGCGGGGGGGATAATGAGCAGTTCTTC. Translated, it gives CASTGAGHSSGGDNEQFF. V is TRBV11-2 and J is TRBJ2-1; 12 bases align to TRBD2. CDR1 SGHAT and CDR2 FQNNGV come from the germline V gene. V dropped 7 bases and J dropped 7; count of bases not matched to a gene: 17. This CDR3 region has 18 residues.

CDR3 amino acids: CASSLASQRGGRTDTQYF. In nucleotides, the CDR3 is TGTGCCAGCAGCTTAGCTTCCCAGCGGGGGGGCCGCACAGATACGCAGTATTTT. The chain is built from TRBV7-8 and TRBJ2-3, with TRBD2 matching over 10 bases. Unmatched junction bases numbered 7, after V lost 0 bases and J lost 1 base. From germline, CDR1 is SGHVS and CDR2 FQNEAQ. This CDR3 has 18 residues.

The CDR3 DNA sequence: TGTGCCAGCAGCTTAGGGGGGCAAGGGGAAGCTTTCTTT. It codes for CASSLGGQGEAFF. The chain is built from TRBV11-2 and TRBJ1-1; tentative D call: TRBD1 (6 bases). The CDR3 loop spans 13 amino acids. Germline CDR1 SGHAT, CDR2 FQNNGV. Trimming pared 1 base from V and 8 bases from J, leaving 11 bases between.

This clone appeared once. This rearrangement joins TRBV9 to TRBJ2-2; D is ambiguous. Deletions cut 3 bases from V and 5 bases from J, with 26 bases between. In germline, CDR1 is SGDLS, CDR2 YYNGEE. The CDR3 contains 19 residues. The CDR3 DNA reads as TGTGCCAGCAGCGCAGCCTTATCGGGTCTCACGTTAGGAACCGGGGAGCTGTTTTTT. This gives the protein CASSAALSGLTLGTGELFF.

This clone was seen more than once but under ten times. Within the sample, other DNA sequences also encode this same CDR3. The CDR3 loop reads CASSGDSQETQYF. The CDR3 DNA is TGTGCCAGCAGTGGGGACAGTCAAGAGACCCAGTACTTC. The chain uses TRBV2 and TRBJ2-5; 7 bases are a match to TRBD1. Germline V lookup: CDR1 SNHLY, CDR2 FYNNEI. V shed 4 bases, J shed 2 bases, and the junction held 1 base outside the gene matches. CDR3 length: 13 amino acids. Variable domain in full (rest from reference TRBV2 and TRBJ2-5): EPEVTQTPSHQVTQMGQEVILRCVPISNHLYFYWYRQILGQKVEFLVSFYNNEISEKSEIFDDQFSVERPDGSNFTLKIRSTKLEDSAMYFCASSGDSQETQYFGPGTRLLVL.

This chain connects TRBV15 to TRBJ2-5; no clear D. CDR3 length: 15 amino acids. In germline, CDR1 is LNHNV, CDR2 YYDKDF (reference sequence). V shed 1 base and J shed 2 bases, with 11 bases lying between them. CDR3 residues: CATSRVRQGQETQYF. The CDR3 bases are TGTGCCACCAGCAGAGTGCGGCAAGGACAAGAGACCCAGTACTTC. The full variable domain, its missing parts supplied by reference TRBV15 and TRBJ2-5, is DAMVIQNPRYQVTQFGKPVTLSCSQTLNHNVMYWYQQKSSQAPKLLFHYYDKDFNNEADTPDNFQSRRPNTSFCFLDIRSPGLGDTAMYLCATSRVRQGQETQYFGPGTRLLVL.

This chain joins TRBV11-1 and TRBJ1-2, with D unresolved. Germline lookup yields CDR1 SGHAT and CDR2 FQDESV (reference sequence). CDR3 length: 15 residues. The germline V and J ends were trimmed by 5 bases and 4 bases, with 17 bases remaining between them. CDR3 sequence: CASSRRGGSAYGYTF. The CDR3 nucleotides are TGTGCCAGCAGCCGACGCGGAGGGTCGGCCTATGGCTACACCTTC. Complete variable domain (other parts from reference TRBV11-1 and TRBJ1-2): EAEVAQSPRYKITEKSQAVAFWCDPISGHATLYWYRQILGQGPELLVQFQDESVVDDSQLPKDRFSAERLKGVDSTLKIQPAELGDSAMYLCASSRRGGSAYGYTFGSGTRLTVV.

This clone was seen just once. The chain is built from TRBV10-3 and TRBJ1-1; D is ambiguous. V dropped 4 bases and J dropped 6 bases, with 9 bases sitting between them. Germline V gene data show CDR1 as ENHRY and CDR2 as SYGVKD. The CDR3 sequence is 12 residues long. The CDR3 bases are TGTGCCATCAGTGGCCAGGCCCCTGAAGCTTTCTTT. Translated, it gives CAISGQAPEAFF.

Only a few counts were recorded for this clone. The chain combines TRBV6-2 or TRBV6-3 with TRBJ2-1; 8 bases align to TRBD1. Germline CDR1 reads MNHEY; CDR2 reads SVGEGT. The CDR3 contains 17 residues. Trimming cost V 4 bases and J 6 bases; bases outside gene matches: 14. CDR3 region: CASSSPFRDRRGNEQFF. As DNA, the CDR3 is TGTGCCAGCAGTTCCCCCTTTCGGGACAGGAGAGGCAATGAGCAGTTCTTC.

The chain recombines TRBV10-3 with TRBJ2-1; D perhaps matches TRBD2 (6 bases). Germline V gives CDR1 ENHRY, CDR2 SYGVKD. The CDR3 runs to 16 residues. V was cut by 7 bases and J by 0 bases, with 16 bases left in between. The CDR3 reads CAITKAGAYSYNEQFF. The CDR3 nucleotides are TGTGCCATCACTAAAGCGGGTGCCTACTCCTACAATGAGCAGTTCTTC.

The J gene is TRBJ2-3, the V gene TRBV14, with TRBD1 as a possible D gene (5 bases). Trimming took off 1 base at V and 4 bases at J, with 15 bases between the two ends. Per the germline V gene, CDR1 is SGHDN and CDR2 is FVKESK. This CDR3 spans 16 amino acids. CDR3 bases: TGTGCCAGCAGCCAAGCATGGGCAGGGCAGGCAGATACGCAGTATTTT. This gives the protein CASSQAWAGQADTQYF.

This rearrangement joins TRBV5-4 to TRBJ1-1, with 9 bases matching TRBD1. This CDR3 region has 14 residues. The J segment lost 1 base and the V segment lost 6 bases, leaving 4 bases of the junction unmatched. CDR1 SGHNT and CDR2 YYREEE come from the germline V gene (reference sequence). The CDR3 here is CASNTGGTNTEAFF. The DNA for the CDR3 is TGTGCCAGCAACACAGGGGGCACGAACACTGAAGCTTTCTTT. Drawing the rest from reference TRBV5-4 and TRBJ1-1, the complete variable domain is ETGVTQSPTHLIKTRGQQVTLRCSSQSGHNTVSWYQQALGQGPQFIFQYYREEENGRGNFPPRFSGLQFPNYSSELNVNALELDDSALYLCASNTGGTNTEAFFGQGTRLTVV.

This rearrangement joins TRBV14 to TRBJ1-2, with D tentatively TRBD1 (6 bases). V lost 0 bases to trimming and J lost 4 bases, with 12 bases between them. The CDR3 loop spans 15 amino acids. Germline values: CDR1 SGHDN, CDR2 FVKESK. The CDR3 nucleotides are TGTGCCAGCAGCCAAGAACCGGGACACCCCTATGGCTACACCTTC. Protein sequence: CASSQEPGHPYGYTF.

The genes are TRBV9 and TRBJ2-1; no reliable D call. Looked up from germline, CDR1 is SGDLS and CDR2 is YYNGEE. CDR3 length equals 17 residues. Trimming took off 3 bases at V and 1 base at J, with 17 bases between the two ends. CDR3 DNA sequence: TGTGCCAGCAGCGCTGACTGGCGGCCAAGGTCCTACAATGAGCAGTTCTTC. Translating it yields CASSADWRPRSYNEQFF.

The chain links TRBV28 to TRBJ1-2; 9 bases map to TRBD1. Unmatched junction bases numbered 5, after V lost 5 bases and J lost 1 base. Germline assignment: CDR1 MDHEN and CDR2 SYDVKM. CDR3 length: 15 residues. The CDR3 spells CASSPRTGVNYGYTF. CDR3 coding DNA: TGTGCCAGCAGTCCGCGGACAGGGGTTAACTATGGCTACACCTTC.

V is TRBV28 and J is TRBJ2-1, with D perhaps TRBD2 (5 bases). The CDR3 loop spans 14 amino acids. The germline V and J ends were trimmed by 5 bases and 3 bases, with 11 bases remaining between them. In germline, CDR1 is MDHEN, CDR2 SYDVKM. The CDR3 is CASSLIRDYNEQFF. CDR3 bases: TGTGCCAGCAGTCTAATCCGGGACTACAATGAGCAGTTCTTC.

The chain has TRBV2 and TRBJ1-1, with a possible D match to TRBD1 (5 bases). The length of the CDR3 is 13 residues. Looked up from germline, CDR1 is SNHLY and CDR2 is FYNNEI. V shed 7 bases and J shed 1 base, with 10 bases lying between them. The chain's CDR3 is CASTSQGNTEAFF. CDR3 nucleotide sequence: TGTGCCAGCACTTCCCAGGGGAACACTGAAGCTTTCTTT.

The chain combines TRBV28 with TRBJ1-1; D call uncertain. Germline V gene lookup returns CDR1 MDHEN and CDR2 SYDVKM. V lost 6 bases to trimming and J lost 5 bases, with 16 bases between them. The CDR3 totals 14 residues. The chain's CDR3 is CASSLGGRWTEAFF. CDR3 DNA sequence: TGTGCCAGCAGCCTCGGAGGGCGATGGACTGAAGCTTTCTTT.

The J gene is TRBJ2-7, the V gene TRBV28; D possibly corresponds to TRBD1 (5 bases). V lost 5 bases and J lost 0, with 8 bases in between. Germline CDR1 is MDHEN and CDR2 is SYDVKM. The CDR3 runs 13 residues. CDR3 amino acids: CASSIDSSYEQYF. The CDR3 coding sequence is TGTGCCAGCAGTATCGACAGCTCCTACGAGCAGTACTTC.

The chain employs TRBV10-2 and TRBJ2-7; the match to TRBD2 covers 9 bases. The CDR3 consists of 16 residues. Looked up from germline, CDR1 is WSHSY and CDR2 is SAAADI. With 2 bases clipped from V and 3 bases from J, the junction kept 8 bases outside the gene matches. This chain's CDR3 is CASSEIISGSFYEQYF. CDR3 DNA sequence: TGCGCCAGCAGTGAGATAATTAGCGGGAGTTTCTACGAGCAGTACTTC.

The genes are TRBV5-8 and TRBJ2-1; D is unclear. V dropped 4 bases and J dropped 9 bases, with 11 bases sitting between them. Germline V gene data show CDR1 as SGHTS and CDR2 as YDEGEE. This CDR3 comprises 12 residues. CDR3 loop: CASSIRGSEQFF. CDR3 bases: TGTGCCAGCAGCATCCGCGGATCTGAGCAGTTCTTC.

This rearrangement joins TRBV14 to TRBJ2-1; D unresolved. V was shortened by 2 bases and J by 6 bases, with 14 bases between the two germline ends. CDR1 is SGHDN and CDR2 is FVKESK in the germline V gene. The CDR3 is 15 residues long. CDR3 loop: CASSQRVGYPNEQFF. For the CDR3, the DNA is TGTGCCAGCAGCCAACGCGTGGGCTACCCCAATGAGCAGTTCTTC.

V is TRBV4-1 and J is TRBJ2-5; possible D gene TRBD1, 5 bases. Trimming shortened V by 4 bases and J by 1 base, and 13 bases separated the two germline ends. This CDR3 contains 15 residues. CDR1 is MGHRA, CDR2 YSYEKL, per germline. The CDR3 region is CASSPGGAGQETQYF. In DNA form, the CDR3 reads TGCGCCAGCAGCCCCGGTGGGGCAGGCCAAGAGACCCAGTACTTC.